These T cell receptor beta chains were read from a single sample in a study of tumor T cells in aggressive B-cell lymphoma. Method: immunoSEQ multiplex PCR; TCRdb's copy keeps in-frame clones and lacks some. The table lists around 6,000 clones, 88% of them singletons. The specimen was tumor tissue. Every receptor here comes from an adult with diffuse large B cell lymphoma. Some clones in this sample may be carry-over from other donors' samples. CDR3s include the opening cysteine and the closing phenylalanine or tryptophan. Each record gives: CDR3 DNA, CDR3 protein, D gene, J gene, clone size, V gene. D genes are given only for firm matches. Only some rows state a clone size, as once, few, many or a class for expanded clones.

CDR3nt: TGTGCCAGCAGCTCTCGAGGGGGCGCCGCTTCCGAGCAGTTCTTC
CDR3aa: CASSSRGGAASEQFF
d_gene: TRBD1
j_gene: TRBJ2-1
abundance: -
v_gene: TRBV11-2

CDR3nt: TGTGCCAGCAGCGTAGAGTCGGGGGGAGAAGCTCAGTCCGAGCAGTACTTC
CDR3aa: CASSVESGGEAQSEQYF
d_gene: TRBD2
j_gene: TRBJ2-7
abundance: -
v_gene: TRBV9

CDR3nt: TGTGCCAGCAGCGTAGGGACTAGCGGGAGAGGGGATGAGCAGTTCTTC
CDR3aa: CASSVGTSGRGDEQFF
d_gene: TRBD2
j_gene: TRBJ2-1
abundance: -
v_gene: TRBV9

CDR3nt: TGTGCCAGCAGCCACACCACAGGTGGCGAGCAGTACTTC
CDR3aa: CASSHTTGGEQYF
d_gene: -
j_gene: TRBJ2-7
abundance: -
v_gene: TRBV7-8

CDR3nt: TGTGCCAGCAGCGTAGGATCTAGCGGGAGCAATGAGCAGTTCTTC
CDR3aa: CASSVGSSGSNEQFF
d_gene: TRBD2
j_gene: TRBJ2-1
abundance: -
v_gene: TRBV9

CDR3nt: TGTGCCATCAGGCCAGGGGTTTCGTCTTTTGAAAAACTGTTTTTT
CDR3aa: CAIRPGVSSFEKLFF
d_gene: -
j_gene: TRBJ1-4
abundance: once
v_gene: TRBV10-3

CDR3nt: TGCGCCAGCAGCTTGGCAAGCGGTGGGACCGGGGAGCTGTTTTTT
CDR3aa: CASSLASGGTGELFF
d_gene: -
j_gene: TRBJ2-2
abundance: -
v_gene: TRBV5-1

CDR3nt: TGTGCCAGCTCCCTAACTCAGGGGGACTATGGCTACACCTTC
CDR3aa: CASSLTQGDYGYTF
d_gene: TRBD1
j_gene: TRBJ1-2
abundance: -
v_gene: TRBV7-6

CDR3nt: TGTGCCAGCAGCTTTTCGGAGGGACAGCCCCAGCATTTT
CDR3aa: CASSFSEGQPQHF
d_gene: -
j_gene: TRBJ1-5
abundance: -
v_gene: TRBV7-2

CDR3nt: TGTGCCAGCAGATTAGTGGGGAGTGTGAACACCGGGGAGCTGTTTTTT
CDR3aa: CASRLVGSVNTGELFF
d_gene: -
j_gene: TRBJ2-2
abundance: -
v_gene: TRBV7-2

CDR3nt: TGTGCCAGCAGCAAGAGGGACAGGGGTCCTGAAGCTTTCTTT
CDR3aa: CASSKRDRGPEAFF
d_gene: TRBD1
j_gene: TRBJ1-1
abundance: once
v_gene: TRBV7-9

CDR3nt: TGTGCCAGCAGTGTCGAGCGGGGAACCCAGTACTTC
CDR3aa: CASSVERGTQYF
d_gene: TRBD2
j_gene: TRBJ2-5
abundance: few
v_gene: TRBV2